Below, 23 T cell receptor beta chains from the same sample are listed, as sequenced in a study of identical twins. TCRdb fed the 5' RACE reads into MiXCR, producing one record per CDR3 protein. This sample has about 720,000 distinct CDR3 sequences, with 15% to 20% found just once. These sequences were also reported in another study, on T cells expressing NK-cell markers.

The sequencing input was PBMCs. The receptor set was obtained from a woman younger than 35 in good health.

In its sample, this clonotype was seen once. This chain uses TRBV7-2 with TRBJ2-3, with D perhaps matching TRBD2 (6 bases). The length of the CDR3 is 16 residues. V shed 4 bases and J shed 2 bases, with 16 bases lying between them. In germline, CDR1 is SGHTA, CDR2 FQGNSA. The CDR3 sequence is CASSSPSSALTDTQYF. CDR3 bases: TGTGCCAGCAGCTCACCGTCTAGCGCCCTCACAGATACGCAGTATTTT.

J is TRBJ2-7 and V is TRBV10-2, with 9 nucleotides matching TRBD1. Germline trimming cut 2 bases from V and 2 bases from J; bases unmatched to any gene: 1. The CDR3 sequence is 14 residues long. Germline CDR1 WSHSY, CDR2 SAAADI. In DNA form, the CDR3 reads TGCGCCAGCAGTGAGAGGACAGGGGCCTACGAGCAGTACTTC. It translates to CASSERTGAYEQYF.

The V and J genes are TRBV20-1 and TRBJ2-3; 7 nucleotides align to TRBD2. V gave up 6 bases and J gave up 5 bases; unmatched junction bases: 17. CDR1 and CDR2 from the germline V gene are DFQATT and SNEGSKA (reference sequence). CDR3 length: 16 amino acids. CDR3 bases: TGCAGTGCCGAACCTCTCCGGGGCAGCGGGAAAGATACGCAGTATTTT. Protein: CSAEPLRGSGKDTQYF.

The chain combines TRBV5-1 with TRBJ1-1, with D hard to call. Germline CDR1 and CDR2: SGHRS and YFSETQ. Trimming stripped 6 bases from V and 2 bases from J, with 11 bases between. The CDR3 spans 13 residues. CDR3 DNA sequence: TGCGCCAGCACCGAAGTAGGAAACACTGAAGCTTTCTTT. Translation: CASTEVGNTEAFF.

This clonotype was counted only a few times. The chain couples TRBV12-3 or TRBV12-4 to TRBJ2-2; possible D gene TRBD2, 6 bases. The CDR3 consists of 15 residues. V was trimmed by 6 bases and J by 2 bases, leaving 13 bases between them. The CDR3 sequence: CASSWGTRNTGELFF. DNA for the CDR3: TGTGCCAGCAGCTGGGGGACTCGTAACACCGGGGAGCTGTTTTTT.

The chain carries TRBV6-5 and TRBJ2-7; TRBD1 might be the D (7 bases). The CDR3 sequence is 16 residues long. The germline V gene encodes CDR1 MNHEY and CDR2 SVGAGI. The ends were cut back, 2 bases at V and 5 bases at J, with 19 bases in the middle. The CDR3 sequence is CASSYHRRGPTHEQYF. CDR3 DNA sequence: TGTGCCAGCAGTTACCATCGGAGGGGGCCCACCCACGAGCAGTACTTC.

The CDR3 loop is CASSLLNLRDEQFF. CDR3 bases: TGTGCCAGCAGTCTCCTTAATTTGCGCGATGAGCAGTTCTTC. V is TRBV12-3 or TRBV12-4 and J is TRBJ2-1; D not resolved. CDR3 size: 14 residues. Deletions cut 5 bases from V and 8 bases from J, with 16 bases between.

Only a few counts were recorded for this clonotype. The V gene is TRBV7-9, the J gene TRBJ1-2, with D unresolved. This CDR3 has 11 amino acids. CDR1 SEHNR and CDR2 FQNEAQ come from the germline V gene (reference sequence). Trimming left V 2 bases short and J 6 bases short, with 4 bases between. CDR3 loop: CASSLPDGYTF. In DNA, the CDR3 is TGTGCCAGCAGCTTACCCGATGGCTACACCTTC.

This clonotype was counted a few times. The chain employs TRBV20-1 and TRBJ1-1, with a tentative D call TRBD1 (5 bases). Germline assignment: CDR1 DFQATT and CDR2 SNEGSKA (reference sequence). V lost 4 bases, J lost 3 bases, and 12 bases lay in between. The CDR3 is made up of 13 amino acids. The CDR3: CSANRDVDTEAFF. The CDR3 nucleotides are TGCAGTGCTAACCGGGACGTGGACACTGAAGCTTTCTTT.

This clonotype has just a few counts. V and J are TRBV20-1 and TRBJ2-3; tentatively, D is TRBD1 (5 bases). The CDR3 is 15 residues long. Germline CDR1 reads DFQATT; CDR2 reads SNEGSKA (reference sequence). Trimming removed 2 bases at V and 6 bases at J, with 18 bases between. CDR3 amino acids: CSARNAAGFMDTQYF. CDR3 in DNA: TGCAGTGCTAGAAATGCGGCAGGGTTCATGGATACGCAGTATTTT.

The rearrangement joins TRBV9 to TRBJ2-7; TRBD2 matches at 12 bases. The CDR3 extends over 16 amino acids. J lost 2 bases, V lost 0 bases, and 3 bases had no gene match. Germline-derived CDR1 and CDR2 are SGDLS and YYNGEE. CDR3 in amino acids: CASSVATSGSTYEQYF. In DNA, the CDR3 is TGTGCCAGCAGCGTAGCGACTAGCGGGAGTACCTACGAGCAGTACTTC.

This chain links TRBV4-3 with TRBJ2-6; 10 bases map to TRBD1. There are 20 residues in the CDR3. Germline V gene sequence: CDR1 LGHNA, CDR2 YSLEER. V gave up 0 bases and J gave up 4 bases; unmatched junction bases: 12. This CDR3 is CASSQEPGQGFWAGANVLTF. The CDR3 DNA follows: TGCGCCAGCAGCCAAGAACCGGGACAGGGGTTTTGGGCCGGGGCCAACGTCCTGACTTTC.

This clonotype has just a few counts. V gene TRBV25-1 combines with J gene TRBJ1-1, with a tentative D call TRBD1 (6 bases). CDR3 size: 18 residues. V gave up 6 bases and J gave up 2 bases, with 25 bases separating them. Germline CDR1 is MGHDK and CDR2 is SYGVNS. The CDR3 loop is CASSIGLGITGPNTEAFF. The CDR3 region has the DNA TGTGCCAGCAGCATTGGGCTCGGTATAACAGGGCCCAACACTGAAGCTTTCTTT.

This clonotype was counted between two and nine times. The V call is TRBV6-4, the J call TRBJ1-5; 7 nucleotides line up with TRBD1. V was clipped by 6 bases and J by 1 base; unmatched bases: 6. The V gene's germline CDR1 is MRHNA and CDR2 SNTAGT. This CDR3 has 15 amino acids. The CDR3 spells CASRGDRASNQPQHF. The CDR3 nucleotides read TGTGCCAGCAGGGGAGACAGGGCAAGCAATCAGCCCCAGCATTTT.

The genes are TRBV27 and TRBJ2-7; D remains unclear. Trimming took 4 bases from V and 2 from J, leaving 15 bases between them. Germline-derived CDR1 and CDR2 are MNHEY and SMNVEV (reference sequence). This CDR3 spans 15 amino acids. The CDR3 here is CASSWLLAPTYEQYF. In nucleotides, the CDR3 is TGTGCCAGCAGTTGGTTGCTGGCCCCAACCTACGAGCAGTACTTC.

The genes are TRBV7-2 and TRBJ2-3; tentatively, D is TRBD1 (5 bases). The CDR3 totals 17 residues. The V end was cut by 9 bases, the J end by 4 bases, with 26 bases between. Germline assignment: CDR1 SGHTA and CDR2 FQGNSA. CDR3 amino acids: CARDTISGFTDPDTQYF. As DNA, the CDR3 is TGTGCCAGAGATACAATCTCAGGGTTTACGGATCCAGATACGCAGTATTTT. Full variable domain (rest looked up from reference TRBV7-2 and TRBJ2-3): GAGVSQSPSNKVTEKGKDVELRCDPISGHTALYWYRQSLGQGLEFLIYFQGNSAPDKSGLPSDRFSAERTGGSVSTLTIQRTQQEDSAVYLCARDTISGFTDPDTQYFGPGTRLTVL.

The chain has TRBV6-5 and TRBJ1-2, with a possible D match to TRBD1 (6 bases). The CDR3 length is 16 residues. The V gene's germline CDR1 is MNHEY and CDR2 SVGAGI. V was shortened by 0 bases and J by 6 bases, with 17 bases between the two germline ends. CDR3 DNA sequence: TGTGCCAGCAGTTACTCGAGGGGGGCGGGGTCGGATGGCTACACCTTC. Its translation: CASSYSRGAGSDGYTF.

The V call is TRBV5-1, the J call TRBJ1-6, with D perhaps matching TRBD1 (5 bases). The CDR3 is made up of 15 amino acids. Germline CDR1 is SGHRS and CDR2 is YFSETQ. The V end lost 1 base, the J end lost 10 bases, and 15 bases lay between the germline ends. CDR3 residues: CASSLIVRGRSPLHF. CDR3 nucleotide sequence: TGCGCCAGCAGCTTGATCGTAAGGGGCCGGTCACCCCTCCACTTT.

This clonotype has just a few counts. The V and J genes are TRBV24-1 and TRBJ2-1; TRBD2 aligns across 12 bases. The CDR3 totals 16 residues. The germline CDR1 and CDR2 sequences are KGHDR and SFDVKD. With 2 bases clipped from V and 3 bases from J, the junction kept 1 base outside the gene matches. Here the CDR3 DNA reads TGTGCCACCAGTGATTCGGGACTAGCGGGCTACAATGAGCAGTTCTTC. Translating it yields CATSDSGLAGYNEQFF.

This clonotype was counted between two and nine times. This chain links TRBV7-2 with TRBJ1-5; D uncertain. This CDR3 has 16 residues. Germline-derived CDR1 and CDR2 are SGHTA and FQGNSA. V lost 2 bases and J 5 bases, leaving 16 bases between the germline ends. CDR3 DNA: TGTGCCAGCAGCTTAATGGGGAGGATTGGGGATCAGCCCCAGCATTTT. Its translation is CASSLMGRIGDQPQHF.

The chain employs TRBV5-1 and TRBJ1-1; D not certain. The CDR3 is made up of 15 amino acids. The V and J ends lost 0 bases and 4 bases respectively, with 13 bases between them. In germline, CDR1 is SGHRS, CDR2 YFSETQ. The CDR3 here is CASSLGLTSGTEAFF. Here the CDR3 DNA reads TGCGCCAGCAGCTTGGGTTTGACAAGCGGCACTGAAGCTTTCTTT.

This clonotype came up many times. The chain is built from TRBV5-1 and TRBJ1-1; no reliable D call. CDR1 SGHRS and CDR2 YFSETQ come from the germline V gene. This CDR3 comprises 14 residues. The germline V and J ends were trimmed by 0 bases and 1 base, with 7 bases remaining between them. The CDR3 nucleotides are TGCGCCAGCAGCTTGGCTCGGGGGAACACTGAAGCTTTCTTT. Amino acid sequence: CASSLARGNTEAFF.

In this sample, this clonotype turned up many times. This chain links TRBV5-1 with TRBJ2-3; D uncertain. The CDR3 has 14 residues. CDR1 is SGHRS, CDR2 YFSETQ, per germline. Trimming cost V 0 bases and J 0 bases, with 5 bases left between them. The CDR3 here is CASSLAGSTDTQYF. The CDR3 DNA reads TGCGCCAGCAGCTTGGCCGGCAGCACAGATACGCAGTATTTT.